This paragraph reports one T cell receptor beta chain. Its antigen is not identified. V lost 2 bases and J lost 5, with 9 bases in between. CDR3 length: 14 residues. CDR1 and CDR2 (germline): MNHEY, SVGEGT. Generated by immunoSEQ multiplex PCR, the TCRdb table keeps only in-frame clones and is missing some. The sample lists tens of thousands of clones; roughly three quarters were seen once. Under the ViraFEST assay, PBMC were stimulated with viral peptide pools so that antigen-specific CD4+ T cells expanded. Sequencing was performed afterwards. Subsequent to a culture period of 10 to 11 days, CD4+ T cells were isolated. Vaccinees lacked prior SARS-CoV-2 infection and tested negative for nucleocapsid antibodies. Cultures used about 2 million PBMC per well, roughly 11 IU/ml IL-2 and around 10 ug/ml peptides. Cultures got half-medium changes with IL-2 on days 3 and 7. The entry originates in a study of vaccination effects on CD4 cells after COVID-19. Study results and caveats: Cross-reactivity toward common cold coronaviruses was confined to only 1 of 255 vaccine-induced clones in healthy vaccinees.

The chain combines TRBV6-2 or TRBV6-3 with TRBJ2-2; D gene ambiguous. The TCR was taken from a human donor who received a COVID-19 vaccine. The starting material was CD4+ T cells from PBMCs cultured with HCoV-OC43 spike peptides, obtained before COVID-19 vaccination. Subset: HCoV-OC43 spike overlapping peptide pool stimulation. The CDR3 spells CASSYHSTTGELFF. The CDR3 DNA sequence: TGTGCCAGCAGTTACCACAGTACTACCGGGGAGCTGTTTTTT.